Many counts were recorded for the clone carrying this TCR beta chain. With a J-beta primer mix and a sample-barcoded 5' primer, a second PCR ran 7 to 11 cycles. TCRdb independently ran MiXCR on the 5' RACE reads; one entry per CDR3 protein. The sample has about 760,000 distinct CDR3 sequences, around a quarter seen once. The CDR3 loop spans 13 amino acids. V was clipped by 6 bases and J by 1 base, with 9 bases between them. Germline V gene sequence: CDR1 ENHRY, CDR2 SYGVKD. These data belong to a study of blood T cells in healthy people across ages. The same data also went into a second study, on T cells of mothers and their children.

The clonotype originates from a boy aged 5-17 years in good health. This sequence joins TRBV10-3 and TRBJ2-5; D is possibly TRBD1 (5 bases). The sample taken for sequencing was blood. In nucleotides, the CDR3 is TGTGCCATCAGATCAGGGTTCCAAGAGACCCAGTACTTC. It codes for CAIRSGFQETQYF.